This T cell receptor beta chain originates from a study of blood T cell repertoires in COVID-19. V was shortened by 10 bases and J by 3 bases, with 16 bases between the two germline ends. The length of the CDR3 is 13 residues. Germline-derived CDR1 and CDR2 are MDHEN and SYDVKM. In this sample, this clone turned up once. In the original analysis: From reference gene primer amplification, estimates of nucleated cell counts were derived. Sequenced by immunoSEQ multiplex PCR; TCRdb stores in-frame clones only, minus some. That table is the source of V, J and clone size, and D and trimming were worked out from the DNA. The sample carries some 260,000 clones, 70% to 90% recorded once.

The receptor was isolated from an elderly man with acute or convalescent COVID-19. Sequenced sample: peripheral blood. The genes are TRBV28 and TRBJ2-7; TRBD2 is a possible D gene (5 bases). The CDR3 is CAIGDGVGYEQYF. The CDR3 DNA is TGTGCCATCGGGGATGGGGTTGGCTACGAGCAGTACTTC. Filled out from reference TRBV28 and TRBJ2-7, the complete variable domain reads DVKVTQSSRYLVKRTGEKVFLECVQDMDHENMFWYRQDPGLGLRLIYFSYDVKMKEKGDIPEGYSVSREKKERFSLILESASTNQTSMYLCAIGDGVGYEQYFGPGTRLTVT.